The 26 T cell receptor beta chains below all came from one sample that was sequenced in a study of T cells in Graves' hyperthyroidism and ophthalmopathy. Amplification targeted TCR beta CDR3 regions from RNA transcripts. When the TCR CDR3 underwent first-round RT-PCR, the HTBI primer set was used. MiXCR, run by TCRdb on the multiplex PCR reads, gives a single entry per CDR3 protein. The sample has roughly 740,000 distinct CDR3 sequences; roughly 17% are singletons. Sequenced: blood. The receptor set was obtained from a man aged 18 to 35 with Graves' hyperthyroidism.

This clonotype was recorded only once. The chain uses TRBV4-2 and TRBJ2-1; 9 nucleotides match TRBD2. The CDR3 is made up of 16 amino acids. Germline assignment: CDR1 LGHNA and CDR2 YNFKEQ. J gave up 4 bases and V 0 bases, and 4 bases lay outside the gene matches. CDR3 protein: CASSQDASGAYNEQFF. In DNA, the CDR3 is TGTGCCAGCAGCCAAGATGCTAGCGGGGCTTACAATGAGCAGTTCTTC.

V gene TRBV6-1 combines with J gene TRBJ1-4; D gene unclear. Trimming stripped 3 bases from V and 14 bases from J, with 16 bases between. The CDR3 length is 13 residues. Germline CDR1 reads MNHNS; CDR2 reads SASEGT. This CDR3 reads CASSDVTASPLFF. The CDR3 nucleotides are TGTGCCAGCAGTGATGTGACGGCGTCTCCTCTGTTTTTT.

The CDR3 nucleotides read TGCGCCAGCAGCCAACTAGCGGGAAAGGCCTCCTACAATGAGCAGTTCTTC. Its translation is CASSQLAGKASYNEQFF. The chain carries TRBV4-1 and TRBJ2-1; 9 nucleotides line up with TRBD2. CDR3 size: 17 residues. The ends lost 2 bases at V and 0 bases at J; junction bases unmatched: 5. Looked up from germline, CDR1 is MGHRA and CDR2 is YSYEKL.

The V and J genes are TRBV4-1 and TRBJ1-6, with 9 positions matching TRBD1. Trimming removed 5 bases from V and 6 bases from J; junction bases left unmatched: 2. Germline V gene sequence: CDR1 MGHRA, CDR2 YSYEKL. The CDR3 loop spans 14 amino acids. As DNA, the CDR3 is TGCGCCAGCAGCTGGGGACAGGGTAATTCACCCCTCCACTTT. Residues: CASSWGQGNSPLHF.

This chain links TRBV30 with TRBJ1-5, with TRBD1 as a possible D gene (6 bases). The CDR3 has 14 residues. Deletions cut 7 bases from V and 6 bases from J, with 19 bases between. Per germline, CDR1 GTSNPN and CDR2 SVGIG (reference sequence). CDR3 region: CASGQPTGLQPQHF. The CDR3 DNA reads TGTGCCTCCGGACAGCCTACAGGGCTTCAGCCCCAGCATTTT.

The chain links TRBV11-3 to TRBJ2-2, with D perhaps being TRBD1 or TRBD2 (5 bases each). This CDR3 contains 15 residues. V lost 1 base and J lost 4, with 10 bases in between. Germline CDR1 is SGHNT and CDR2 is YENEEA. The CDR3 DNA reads TGTGCCAGCAGCTTAGCGGGACCCCCCACCGGGGAGCTGTTTTTT. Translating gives CASSLAGPPTGELFF.

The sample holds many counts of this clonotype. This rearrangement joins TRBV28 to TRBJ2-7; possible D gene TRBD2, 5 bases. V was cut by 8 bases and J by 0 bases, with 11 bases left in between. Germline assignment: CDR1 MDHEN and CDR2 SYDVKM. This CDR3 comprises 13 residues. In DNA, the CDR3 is TGTGCCAGCGGTCTTCGGGGCTCCTACGAGCAGTACTTC. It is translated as CASGLRGSYEQYF.

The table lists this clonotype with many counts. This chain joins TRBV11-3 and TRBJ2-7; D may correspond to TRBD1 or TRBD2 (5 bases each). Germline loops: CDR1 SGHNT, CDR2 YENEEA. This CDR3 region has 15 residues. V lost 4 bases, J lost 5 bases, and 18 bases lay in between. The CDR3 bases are TGTGCCAGCAGCTCTATCCCGGGGCTTGGGGACGAGCAGTACTTC. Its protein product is CASSSIPGLGDEQYF.

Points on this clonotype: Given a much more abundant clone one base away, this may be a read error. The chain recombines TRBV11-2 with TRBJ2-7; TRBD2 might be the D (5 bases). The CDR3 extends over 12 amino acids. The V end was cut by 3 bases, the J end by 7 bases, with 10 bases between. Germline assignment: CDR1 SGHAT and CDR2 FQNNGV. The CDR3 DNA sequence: TGTGCCAGCAGCTTGACACGGGAAGAGCAGTACTTC. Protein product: CASSLTREEQYF.

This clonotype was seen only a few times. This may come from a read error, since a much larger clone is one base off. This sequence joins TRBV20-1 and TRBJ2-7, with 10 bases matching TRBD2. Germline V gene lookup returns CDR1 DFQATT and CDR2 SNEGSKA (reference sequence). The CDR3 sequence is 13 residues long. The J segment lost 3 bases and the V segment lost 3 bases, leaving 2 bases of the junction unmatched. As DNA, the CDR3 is TGCAGTGCTAGGGCTAGCGGGAGCTACGAGCAGTACTTC. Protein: CSARASGSYEQYF.

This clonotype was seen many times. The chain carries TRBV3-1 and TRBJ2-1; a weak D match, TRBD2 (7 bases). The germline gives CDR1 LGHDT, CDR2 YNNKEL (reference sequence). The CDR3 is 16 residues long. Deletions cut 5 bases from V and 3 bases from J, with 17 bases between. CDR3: CASSLGGTTNYNEQFF. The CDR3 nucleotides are TGTGCCAGCAGCTTAGGGGGGACTACCAACTACAATGAGCAGTTCTTC.

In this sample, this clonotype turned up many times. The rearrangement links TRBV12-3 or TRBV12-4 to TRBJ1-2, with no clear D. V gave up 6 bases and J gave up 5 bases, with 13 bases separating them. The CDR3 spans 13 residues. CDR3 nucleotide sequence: TGTGCCAGCAGCGTTAAAGGGCGATATGGCTACACCTTC. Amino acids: CASSVKGRYGYTF.

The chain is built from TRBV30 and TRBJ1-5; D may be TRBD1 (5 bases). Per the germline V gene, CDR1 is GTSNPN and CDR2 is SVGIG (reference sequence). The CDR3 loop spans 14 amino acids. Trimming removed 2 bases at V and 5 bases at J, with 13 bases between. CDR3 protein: CAWSRAGLYQPQHF. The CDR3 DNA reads TGTGCCTGGAGTCGGGCAGGGCTATATCAGCCCCAGCATTTT.

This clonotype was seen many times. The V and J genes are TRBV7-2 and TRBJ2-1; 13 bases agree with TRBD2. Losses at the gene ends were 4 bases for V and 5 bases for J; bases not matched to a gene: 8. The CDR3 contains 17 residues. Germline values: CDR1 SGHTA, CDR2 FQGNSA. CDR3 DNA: TGTGCCAGCAGCTCTCAAGGAGGGACTAGCGGGAACAATGAGCAGTTCTTC. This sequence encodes CASSSQGGTSGNNEQFF.

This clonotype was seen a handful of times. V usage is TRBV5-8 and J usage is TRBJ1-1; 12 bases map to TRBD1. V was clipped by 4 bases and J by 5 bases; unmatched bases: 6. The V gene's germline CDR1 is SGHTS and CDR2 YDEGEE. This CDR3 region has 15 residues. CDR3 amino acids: CASSQGQGALTEAFF. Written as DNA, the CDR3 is TGTGCCAGCAGCCAGGGACAGGGGGCGCTTACTGAAGCTTTCTTT. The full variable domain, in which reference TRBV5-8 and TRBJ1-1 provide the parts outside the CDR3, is EAGVTQSPTHLIKTRGQQATLRCSPISGHTSVYWYQQALGLGLQFLLWYDEGEERNRGNFPPRFSGRQFPNYSSELNVNALELEDSALYLCASSQGQGALTEAFFGQGTRLTVV.

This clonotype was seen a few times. This CDR3 reads CASRDGINIQYF. Here the CDR3 DNA reads TGTGCCAGCCGGGACGGAATAAACATTCAGTACTTC. The rearrangement joins TRBV12-3 or TRBV12-4 to TRBJ2-4, with D perhaps TRBD1 or TRBD2 (5 bases each). V was clipped by 8 bases and J by 6 bases, with 11 bases between them. CDR3 length: 12 residues.

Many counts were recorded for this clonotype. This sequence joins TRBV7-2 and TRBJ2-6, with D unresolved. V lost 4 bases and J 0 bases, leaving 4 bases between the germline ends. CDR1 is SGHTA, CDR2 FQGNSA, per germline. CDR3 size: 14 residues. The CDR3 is CASSSVSGANVLTF. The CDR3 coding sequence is TGTGCCAGCAGCTCAGTCTCTGGGGCCAACGTCCTGACTTTC.

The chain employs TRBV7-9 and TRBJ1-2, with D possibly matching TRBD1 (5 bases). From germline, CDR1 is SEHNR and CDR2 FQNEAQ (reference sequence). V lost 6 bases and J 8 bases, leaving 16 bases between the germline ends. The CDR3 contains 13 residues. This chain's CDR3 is CASSLGPRDGYTF. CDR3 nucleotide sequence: TGTGCCAGCAGTCTCGGGCCGAGGGACGGCTACACCTTC. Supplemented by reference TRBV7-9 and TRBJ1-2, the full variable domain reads DTGVSQNPRHKITKRGQNVTFRCDPISEHNRLYWYRQTLGQGPEFLTYFQNEAQLEKSRLLSDRFSAERPKGSFSTLEIQRTEQGDSAMYLCASSLGPRDGYTFGSGTRLTVV.

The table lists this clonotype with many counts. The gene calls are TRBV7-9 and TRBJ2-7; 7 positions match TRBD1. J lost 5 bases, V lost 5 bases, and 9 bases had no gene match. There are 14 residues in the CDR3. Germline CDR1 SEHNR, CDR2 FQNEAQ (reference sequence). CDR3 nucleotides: TGTGCCAGCAGCGACGACAGGGTTGGGAACGAGCAGTACTTC. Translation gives CASSDDRVGNEQYF.

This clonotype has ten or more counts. The CDR3 DNA is TGTGCCAGCAGTCAACTCCGACTAGCGGGAGATGTAAATGAGCAGTTCTTC. It encodes CASSQLRLAGDVNEQFF. The rearrangement joins TRBV28 to TRBJ2-1; 12 bases align to TRBD2. This CDR3 region has 17 residues. With V trimmed by 5 bases and J by 7 bases, 12 bases remained unmatched. The germline V gene encodes CDR1 MDHEN and CDR2 SYDVKM.

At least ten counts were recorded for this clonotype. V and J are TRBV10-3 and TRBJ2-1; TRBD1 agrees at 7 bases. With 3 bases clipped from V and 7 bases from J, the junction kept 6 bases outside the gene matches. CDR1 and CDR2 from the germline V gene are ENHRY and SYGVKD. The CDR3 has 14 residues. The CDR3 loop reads CAISEHRGQNEQFF. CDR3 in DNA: TGTGCCATCAGTGAACACAGGGGTCAAAATGAGCAGTTCTTC.

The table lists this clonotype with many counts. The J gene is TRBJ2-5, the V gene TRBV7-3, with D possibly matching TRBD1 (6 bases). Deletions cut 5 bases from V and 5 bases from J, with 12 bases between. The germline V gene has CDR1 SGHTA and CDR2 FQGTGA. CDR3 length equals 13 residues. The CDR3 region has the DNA TGTGCCAGCAGCCAAGGGACACGGGAGACCCAGTACTTC. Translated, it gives CASSQGTRETQYF.

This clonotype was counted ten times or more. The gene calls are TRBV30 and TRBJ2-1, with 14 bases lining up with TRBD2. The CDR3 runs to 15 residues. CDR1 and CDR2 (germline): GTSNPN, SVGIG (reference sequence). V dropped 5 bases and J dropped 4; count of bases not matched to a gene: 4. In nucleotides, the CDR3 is TGTGCCTGGGGTGGGACTAGCGGGAGTTACAATGAGCAGTTCTTC. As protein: CAWGGTSGSYNEQFF.

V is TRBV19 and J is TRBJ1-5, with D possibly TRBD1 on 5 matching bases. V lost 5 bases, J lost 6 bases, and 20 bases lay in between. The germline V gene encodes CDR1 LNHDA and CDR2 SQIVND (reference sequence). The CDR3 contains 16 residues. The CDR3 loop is CASSPTDSPSSQPQHF. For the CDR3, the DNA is TGTGCCAGTAGTCCCACCGACAGCCCGTCCAGTCAGCCCCAGCATTTT.

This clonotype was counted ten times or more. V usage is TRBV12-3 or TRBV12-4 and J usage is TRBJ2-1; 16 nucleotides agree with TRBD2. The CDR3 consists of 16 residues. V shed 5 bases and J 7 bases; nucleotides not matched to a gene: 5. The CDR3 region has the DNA TGTGCCAGCAGTCCCCAGGGACTAGCGGGAGGGAATGAGCAGTTCTTC. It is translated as CASSPQGLAGGNEQFF.

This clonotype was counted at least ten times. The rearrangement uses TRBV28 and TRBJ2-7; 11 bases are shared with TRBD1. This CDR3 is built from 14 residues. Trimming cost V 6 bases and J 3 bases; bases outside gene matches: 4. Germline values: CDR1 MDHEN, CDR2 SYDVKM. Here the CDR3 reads CASRDRGRLYEQYF. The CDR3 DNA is TGTGCCAGCAGGGACAGGGGGCGACTCTACGAGCAGTACTTC.